What follows are 25 T cell receptor beta chains derived from one specimen sequenced in a study of regulatory T cells in long-lasting Graves disease. iRepertoire HTBI primers and Arm-PCR of CDR3 regions built TCR beta libraries. Each CDR3 protein gets one entry after TCRdb re-called the multiplex PCR reads with MiXCR. Of 400,000 or so distinct CDR3 sequences listed, about a quarter are singletons. As to time point: persistent/refractory GD, antithyroid drugs over 5 years with positive TRAb. RNA from PBMCs was the source of the TCR library. The starting material was peripheral blood mononuclear cells (PBMCs), obtained when the disease was refractory, from a patient treated with antithyroid drugs. The source of these receptors is a female donor with Graves disease.

This clonotype was counted between two and nine times. The V gene is TRBV29-1, the J gene TRBJ1-1, with D unresolved. Looked up from germline, CDR1 is SQVTM and CDR2 is ANQGSEA. The ends were cut back, 4 bases at V and 1 base at J, with 10 bases in the middle. The CDR3 contains 13 residues. The CDR3: CSVVSETNTEAFF. CDR3 sequence (DNA): TGCAGCGTTGTCTCAGAGACGAACACTGAAGCTTTCTTT. Combining the CDR3 with reference TRBV29-1 and TRBJ1-1 gives the whole variable domain SAVISQKPSRDICQRGTSLTIQCQVDSQVTMMFWYRQQPGQSLTLIATANQGSEATYESGFVIDKFPISRPNLTFSTLTVSNMSPEDSSIYLCSVVSETNTEAFFGQGTRLTVV.

The V call is TRBV20-1, the J call TRBJ1-2, with 7 bases identical to TRBD1. From germline, CDR1 is DFQATT and CDR2 SNEGSKA (reference sequence). This CDR3 is 13 amino acids long. V was pared by 5 bases and J by 8 bases, with 11 bases of the junction left unmatched. The CDR3 bases are TGCAGTGCTGGATTCGACAGGGTGCGGGGCTACACCTTC. Amino acid sequence: CSAGFDRVRGYTF.

This clonotype was observed many times. The chain links TRBV28 to TRBJ2-6; no definite D call. The CDR3 runs to 15 residues. V lost 5 bases and J lost 0, with 8 bases in between. CDR1 is MDHEN, CDR2 SYDVKM, per germline. The CDR3 is CASSKTHSGANVLTF. The CDR3 nucleotides read TGTGCCAGCAGTAAAACCCACTCTGGGGCCAACGTCCTGACTTTC. The whole variable domain, filled in from reference TRBV28 and TRBJ2-6, reads DVKVTQSSRYLVKRTGEKVFLECVQDMDHENMFWYRQDPGLGLRLIYFSYDVKMKEKGDIPEGYSVSREKKERFSLILESASTNQTSMYLCASSKTHSGANVLTFGAGSRLTVL.

This clonotype has a handful of counts. V gene TRBV5-1 combines with J gene TRBJ2-7; tentatively, D is TRBD2 (5 bases). CDR1 SGHRS and CDR2 YFSETQ come from the germline V gene. V lost 2 bases to trimming and J lost 2 bases, with 11 bases between them. The CDR3 totals 14 residues. The CDR3 coding sequence is TGCGCCAGCAGCTTTACCGGGAACACCTACGAGCAGTACTTC. Translated: CASSFTGNTYEQYF.

In its sample, this clonotype was seen many times. The chain couples TRBV28 to TRBJ1-2, with unresolved D. CDR1 is MDHEN, CDR2 SYDVKM, per germline. The CDR3 has 15 residues. V shed 7 bases and J shed 4 bases, with 19 bases lying between them. The CDR3 nucleotides read TGTGCCAGCACTTACCGGGATAGATACTTCTATGGCTACACCTTC. Translating it yields CASTYRDRYFYGYTF.

DNA for the CDR3: TGTGCCAGCAGCTTAAAGGGACCGGGGGGCGGAAACACCATATATTTT. This sequence encodes CASSLKGPGGGNTIYF. The chain employs TRBV7-8 and TRBJ1-3; D is perhaps TRBD1 (6 bases). The V end lost 2 bases, the J end lost 4 bases, and 15 bases lay between the germline ends. Germline loops: CDR1 SGHVS, CDR2 FQNEAQ. This CDR3 is 16 amino acids long.

This clonotype occurred a few times. The chain has TRBV20-1 and TRBJ2-5, with D perhaps being TRBD1 or TRBD2 (5 bases each). The CDR3 consists of 12 residues. Germline V lookup: CDR1 DFQATT, CDR2 SNEGSKA (reference sequence). Trimming pared 6 bases from V and 7 bases from J, leaving 15 bases between. The CDR3, as DNA: TGCAGTGCCAGGGCCCACCGGGGGACCCAGTACTTC. As protein: CSARAHRGTQYF.

This clonotype occurred many times. The chain has TRBV28 and TRBJ2-7; TRBD2 matches 8 bases. J lost 2 bases, V lost 4 bases, and 10 bases had no gene match. Looked up from germline, CDR1 is MDHEN and CDR2 is SYDVKM. The CDR3 length is 16 residues. The CDR3 bases are TGTGCCAGCAGTTCGTTTGGCGGGAGGACCCCCTACGAGCAGTACTTC. Translating gives CASSSFGGRTPYEQYF.

This clonotype was counted between two and nine times. The chain couples TRBV30 to TRBJ1-1, with TRBD1 matching over 7 bases. This CDR3 is 15 amino acids long. V was clipped by 3 bases and J by 4 bases; unmatched bases: 11. Germline-derived CDR1 and CDR2 are GTSNPN and SVGIG (reference sequence). CDR3: CAWRDPGGRATEAFF. For the CDR3, the DNA is TGTGCCTGGAGGGACCCAGGGGGTAGGGCCACTGAAGCTTTCTTT.

The CDR3 sequence is CSAGTQERSPLHF. The CDR3 DNA follows: TGCAGTGCTGGGACTCAGGAACGTTCACCCCTCCACTTT. This rearrangement joins TRBV20-1 to TRBJ1-6, with D tentatively TRBD1 (5 bases). CDR3 length: 13 amino acids. Germline-derived CDR1 and CDR2 are DFQATT and SNEGSKA (reference sequence). Trimming removed 5 bases from V and 9 bases from J, with 14 bases in between.

For the CDR3, the DNA is TGTGCCATCAGTGACGGCACTGAAGCTTTCTTT. Protein sequence: CAISDGTEAFF. The chain links TRBV10-3 to TRBJ1-1; unclear D gene. The CDR3 consists of 11 residues. Germline V gives CDR1 ENHRY, CDR2 SYGVKD. Trimming shortened V by 3 bases and J by 4 bases, and 3 bases separated the two germline ends.

This clonotype was picked up a small number of times. The J gene is TRBJ1-2, the V gene TRBV27; TRBD1 matches 8 bases. The CDR3 is 17 residues long. Germline lookup yields CDR1 MNHEY and CDR2 SMNVEV (reference sequence). V dropped 0 bases and J dropped 2; count of bases not matched to a gene: 8. The CDR3 sequence: CASSLSAGDRFNYGYTF. The CDR3 nucleotides read TGTGCCAGCAGTTTATCCGCGGGGGACAGGTTCAACTATGGCTACACCTTC.

The V call is TRBV7-9, the J call TRBJ2-7; D gene unclear. The V and J ends lost 1 base and 7 bases respectively, with 8 bases between them. Germline V gene data show CDR1 as SEHNR and CDR2 as FQNEAQ (reference sequence). The CDR3 spans 12 residues. CDR3 in DNA: TGTGCCAGCAGCTTAGGGACGTGGGAGCAGTACTTC. Its translation is CASSLGTWEQYF. Full variable domain (outside the CDR3, taken from reference TRBV7-9 and TRBJ2-7): DTGVSQNPRHKITKRGQNVTFRCDPISEHNRLYWYRQTLGQGPEFLTYFQNEAQLEKSRLLSDRFSAERPKGSFSTLEIQRTEQGDSAMYLCASSLGTWEQYFGPGTRLTVT.

This chain links TRBV29-1 with TRBJ2-2; the D is unclear. CDR1 is SQVTM and CDR2 is ANQGSEA in the germline V gene. V lost 5 bases and J lost 7, with 11 bases in between. The CDR3 totals 12 residues. CDR3 amino acids: CSVLLRGGELFF. In nucleotides, the CDR3 is TGCAGCGTTCTGTTACGCGGCGGGGAGCTGTTTTTT.

This clonotype has at least ten counts. The chain combines TRBV28 with TRBJ1-2, with TRBD1 identical over 9 bases. The CDR3 has 14 residues. Unmatched junction bases numbered 10, after V lost 10 bases and J lost 4 bases. Germline V gene sequence: CDR1 MDHEN, CDR2 SYDVKM. CDR3 nucleotides: TGTGCCACCCTATCACAGGGGGCAGTCTATGGCTACACCTTC. Translation: CATLSQGAVYGYTF.

This clonotype was seen more than once but under ten times. The chain combines TRBV7-2 with TRBJ2-7; TRBD2 aligns across 15 bases. There are 17 residues in the CDR3. V trimming: 5 bases; J trimming: 4 bases; junction bases outside the gene matches: 9. CDR1 is SGHTA, CDR2 FQGNSA, per germline. DNA for the CDR3: TGTGCCAGCAGCGCCCGTGTCGGACTAGCGGGAGGGTACGAGCAGTACTTC. Translated, it gives CASSARVGLAGGYEQYF. The complete variable domain, with remaining parts taken from reference TRBV7-2 and TRBJ2-7, reads GAGVSQSPSNKVTEKGKDVELRCDPISGHTALYWYRQSLGQGLEFLIYFQGNSAPDKSGLPSDRFSAERTGGSVSTLTIQRTQQEDSAVYLCASSARVGLAGGYEQYFGPGTRLTVT.

This rearrangement joins TRBV19 to TRBJ2-6, with 8 bases identical to TRBD1. This CDR3 contains 19 residues. Germline values: CDR1 LNHDA, CDR2 SQIVND (reference sequence). V shed 3 bases, J shed 2 bases, and the junction held 12 bases outside the gene matches. DNA for the CDR3: TGTGCCAGTAGTATCCTAGGACAGGGAATTGTTGCTGGGGCCAACGTCCTGACTTTC. The encoded protein is CASSILGQGIVAGANVLTF.

This clonotype was counted ten times or more. The rearrangement joins TRBV2 to TRBJ2-7, with a tentative D call TRBD2 (6 bases). The CDR3 sequence is 16 residues long. Trimming cost V 4 bases and J 3 bases, with 19 bases left between them. The germline V gene encodes CDR1 SNHLY and CDR2 FYNNEI. The CDR3 DNA reads TGTGCCAGCAGTGGGCAGGGAACAGGCGGGAACTACGAGCAGTACTTC. Its translation is CASSGQGTGGNYEQYF.

Remarks on this clonotype: It may be a read error: a sequence one base away is much more abundant. The chain employs TRBV20-1 and TRBJ1-2, with D possibly TRBD1 on 5 matching bases. CDR1 DFQATT and CDR2 SNEGSKA come from the germline V gene (reference sequence). The CDR3 spans 12 residues. The DNA for the CDR3 is TGCAGTGCCATGACAGTTAACTATGGCCACACCTTC. This translates into CSAMTVNYGHTF.

This clonotype showed up just a few times. The chain combines TRBV29-1 with TRBJ2-1, with D possibly called TRBD1 or TRBD2 (6 bases each). This CDR3 is built from 15 residues. Germline V CDR1 and CDR2: SQVTM, ANQGSEA. Trimming took off 5 bases at V and 6 bases at J, with 20 bases between the two ends. The DNA of the CDR3 is TGCAGCGTTCACGAGGGGGGCCTAGCTGGCAATGAGCAGTTCTTC. The encoded protein is CSVHEGGLAGNEQFF.

This clonotype was observed at least ten times. The chain combines TRBV7-9 with TRBJ2-5, with D possibly matching TRBD2 (6 bases). CDR1 is SEHNR, CDR2 FQNEAQ, per germline (reference sequence). Trimming left V 4 bases short and J 5 bases short, with 11 bases between. The CDR3 is 13 amino acids. CDR3 in DNA: TGTGCCAGCAGCTCTCGGGGGTACGAGACCCAGTACTTC. It translates to CASSSRGYETQYF.

This clonotype was counted only a few times. The chain recombines TRBV6-2 or TRBV6-3 with TRBJ2-2; D gene unclear. The V and J ends lost 0 bases and 5 bases respectively, with 10 bases between them. CDR1 is MNHEY and CDR2 is SVGEGT in the germline V gene. This CDR3 is built from 15 residues. The CDR3 DNA is TGTGCCAGCAGTTACTCGCATGTTCCTACCGGGGAGCTGTTTTTT. Its translation: CASSYSHVPTGELFF.

This clonotype has ten or more counts. The chain combines TRBV27 with TRBJ1-6; 8 nucleotides align to TRBD1. There are 19 residues in the CDR3. Losses at the gene ends were 2 bases for V and 4 bases for J; bases not matched to a gene: 13. Germline V gene lookup returns CDR1 MNHEY and CDR2 SMNVEV (reference sequence). The CDR3 here is CASSLQARTGIGYNSPLHF. CDR3 DNA: TGTGCCAGCAGTTTACAAGCTAGGACAGGGATCGGATATAATTCACCCCTCCACTTT.

Of note for this clonotype: A read error may be the cause here, since a much bigger clone is one base away. This rearrangement joins TRBV18 to TRBJ1-2; 7 bases are shared with TRBD1. The germline gives CDR1 KGHSH, CDR2 LQKENI. CDR3 length: 15 residues. CDR3: CAGSPRQGGNYGYTF. CDR3 nucleotide sequence: TGTGCCGGCTCACCTAGACAGGGCGGAAACTATGGCTACACCTTC. Combining the CDR3 with reference TRBV18 and TRBJ1-2 gives the whole variable domain NAGVMQNPRHLVRRRGQEARLRCSPMKGHSHVYWYRQLPEEGLKFMVYLQKENIIDESGMPKERFSAEFPKEGPSILRIQQVVRGDSAAYFCAGSPRQGGNYGYTFGSGTRLTVV.

Ten or more counts support this clonotype. The chain recombines TRBV20-1 with TRBJ2-5; D remains ambiguous. V was clipped by 6 bases and J by 0 bases, with 14 bases between them. Looked up from germline, CDR1 is DFQATT and CDR2 is SNEGSKA (reference sequence). The CDR3 is 14 amino acids. The chain's CDR3 is CSAHPPWYQETQYF. DNA for the CDR3: TGCAGTGCCCACCCGCCTTGGTACCAAGAGACCCAGTACTTC.